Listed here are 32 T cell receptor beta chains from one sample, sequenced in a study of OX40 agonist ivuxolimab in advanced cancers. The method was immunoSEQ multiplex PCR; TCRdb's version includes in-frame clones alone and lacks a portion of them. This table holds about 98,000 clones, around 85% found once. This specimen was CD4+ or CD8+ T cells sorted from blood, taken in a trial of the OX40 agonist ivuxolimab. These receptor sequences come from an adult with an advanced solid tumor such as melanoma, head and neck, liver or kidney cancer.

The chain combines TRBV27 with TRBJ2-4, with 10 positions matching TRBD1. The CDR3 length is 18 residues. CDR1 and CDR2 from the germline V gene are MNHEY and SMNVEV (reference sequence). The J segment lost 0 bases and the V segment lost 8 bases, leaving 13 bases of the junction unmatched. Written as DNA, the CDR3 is TGTGCCAGCGACCTGGACAGGGGGAATCTTCTAGCCAAAAACATTCAGTACTTC. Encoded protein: CASDLDRGNLLAKNIQYF.

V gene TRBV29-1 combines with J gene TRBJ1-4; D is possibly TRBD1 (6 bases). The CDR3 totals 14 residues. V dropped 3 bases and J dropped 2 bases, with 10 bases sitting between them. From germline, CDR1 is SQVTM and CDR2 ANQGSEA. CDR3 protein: CSVEGTLTNEKLFF. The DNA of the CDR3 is TGCAGCGTTGAGGGGACACTCACTAATGAAAAACTGTTTTTT. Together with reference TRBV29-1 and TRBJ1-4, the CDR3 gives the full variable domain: SAVISQKPSRDICQRGTSLTIQCQVDSQVTMMFWYRQQPGQSLTLIATANQGSEATYESGFVIDKFPISRPNLTFSTLTVSNMSPEDSSIYLCSVEGTLTNEKLFFGSGTQLSVL.

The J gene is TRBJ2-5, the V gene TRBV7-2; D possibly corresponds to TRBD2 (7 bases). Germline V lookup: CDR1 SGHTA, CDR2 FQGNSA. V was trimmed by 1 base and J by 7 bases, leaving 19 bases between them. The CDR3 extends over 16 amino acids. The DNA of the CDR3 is TGTGCCAGCAGCTTAGTTGGGGGGAGGGGGGGAGGGACCCAGTACTTC. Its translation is CASSLVGGRGGGTQYF.

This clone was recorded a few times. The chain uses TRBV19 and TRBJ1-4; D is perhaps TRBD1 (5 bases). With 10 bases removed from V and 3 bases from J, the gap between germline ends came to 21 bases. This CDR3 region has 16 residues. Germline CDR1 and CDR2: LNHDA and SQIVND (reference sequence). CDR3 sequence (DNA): TGTGCCACCACGGCGGGGCATATCTCCCCTAATGAAAAACTGTTTTTT. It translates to CATTAGHISPNEKLFF.

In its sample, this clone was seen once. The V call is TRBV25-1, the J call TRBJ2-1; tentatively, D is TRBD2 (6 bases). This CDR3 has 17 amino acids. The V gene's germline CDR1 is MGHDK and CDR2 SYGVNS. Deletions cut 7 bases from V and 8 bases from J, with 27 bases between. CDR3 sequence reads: CASKPQGGPGVFYEQFF. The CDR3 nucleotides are TGTGCCAGCAAACCCCAAGGCGGTCCGGGGGTCTTCTATGAGCAGTTCTTC.

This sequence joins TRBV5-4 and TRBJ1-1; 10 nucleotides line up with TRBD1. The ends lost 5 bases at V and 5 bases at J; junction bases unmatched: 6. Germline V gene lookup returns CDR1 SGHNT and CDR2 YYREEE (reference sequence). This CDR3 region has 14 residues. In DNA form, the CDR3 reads TGTGCCAGCAGGTTTGGACAGGGGGAGACTGAAGCTTTCTTT. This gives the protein CASRFGQGETEAFF.

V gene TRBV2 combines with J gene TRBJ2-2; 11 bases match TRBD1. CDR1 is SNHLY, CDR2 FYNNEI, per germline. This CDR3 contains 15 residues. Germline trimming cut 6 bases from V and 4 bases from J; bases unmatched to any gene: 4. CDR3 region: CASRGTGGFTGELFF. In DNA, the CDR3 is TGTGCCAGCAGGGGGACAGGGGGATTCACCGGGGAGCTGTTTTTT. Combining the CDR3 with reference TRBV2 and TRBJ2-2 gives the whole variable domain EPEVTQTPSHQVTQMGQEVILRCVPISNHLYFYWYRQILGQKVEFLVSFYNNEISEKSEIFDDQFSVERPDGSNFTLKIRSTKLEDSAMYFCASRGTGGFTGELFFGEGSRLTVL.

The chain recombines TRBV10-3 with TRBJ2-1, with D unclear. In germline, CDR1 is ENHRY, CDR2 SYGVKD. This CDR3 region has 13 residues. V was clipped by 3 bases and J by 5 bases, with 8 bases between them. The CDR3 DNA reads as TGTGCCATCAGTGATCGAGAAGACAATGAGCAGTTCTTC. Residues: CAISDREDNEQFF.

The CDR3 reads CASSLYSGGLKQFF. The CDR3, as DNA: TGTGCCAGCAGTTTATATTCAGGGGGGTTGAAGCAGTTCTTC. The chain couples TRBV28 to TRBJ2-1, with a weak D call TRBD1 (7 bases). This CDR3 is built from 14 residues. Germline V gene lookup returns CDR1 MDHEN and CDR2 SYDVKM. The V and J ends lost 1 base and 11 bases respectively, with 15 bases between them.

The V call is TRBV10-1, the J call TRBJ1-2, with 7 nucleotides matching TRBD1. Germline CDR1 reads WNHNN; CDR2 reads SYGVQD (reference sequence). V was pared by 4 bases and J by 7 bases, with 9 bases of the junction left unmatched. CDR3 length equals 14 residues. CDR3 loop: CASSAQGGLSGYTF. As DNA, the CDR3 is TGCGCCAGCAGTGCTCAGGGGGGCCTTTCTGGCTACACCTTC.

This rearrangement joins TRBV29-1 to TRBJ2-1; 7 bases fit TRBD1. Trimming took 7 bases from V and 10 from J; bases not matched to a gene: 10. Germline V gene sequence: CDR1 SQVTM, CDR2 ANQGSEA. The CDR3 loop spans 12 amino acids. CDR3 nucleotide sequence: TGCAGCGCACAGGGGACAATAAGCGAGCAGTTCTTC. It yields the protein CSAQGTISEQFF.

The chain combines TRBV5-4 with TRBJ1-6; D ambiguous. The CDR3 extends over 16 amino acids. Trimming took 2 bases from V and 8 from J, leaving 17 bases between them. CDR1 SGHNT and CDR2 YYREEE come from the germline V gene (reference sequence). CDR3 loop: CASSFLTLGRDSPLHF. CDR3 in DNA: TGTGCCAGCAGCTTTCTGACCCTCGGACGAGATTCACCCCTCCACTTT.

CDR3: CASSPMLGGDEKLFF. CDR3 sequence (DNA): TGTGCCAGCTCACCCATGTTAGGAGGGGATGAAAAACTGTTTTTT. The chain combines TRBV18 with TRBJ1-4, with D maybe TRBD1 (5 bases). Germline CDR1 reads KGHSH; CDR2 reads LQKENI. The CDR3 is made up of 15 amino acids. Trimming took off 3 bases at V and 6 bases at J, with 14 bases between the two ends. Using reference TRBV18 and TRBJ1-4 for the parts outside the CDR3, the full variable domain is NAGVMQNPRHLVRRRGQEARLRCSPMKGHSHVYWYRQLPEEGLKFMVYLQKENIIDESGMPKERFSAEFPKEGPSILRIQQVVRGDSAAYFCASSPMLGGDEKLFFGSGTQLSVL.

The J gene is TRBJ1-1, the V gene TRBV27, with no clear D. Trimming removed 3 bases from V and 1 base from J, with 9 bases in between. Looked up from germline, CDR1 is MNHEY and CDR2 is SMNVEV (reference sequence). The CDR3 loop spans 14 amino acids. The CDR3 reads CASSLLRQNTEAFF. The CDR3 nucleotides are TGTGCCAGCAGTTTGCTCAGGCAGAACACTGAAGCTTTCTTT.

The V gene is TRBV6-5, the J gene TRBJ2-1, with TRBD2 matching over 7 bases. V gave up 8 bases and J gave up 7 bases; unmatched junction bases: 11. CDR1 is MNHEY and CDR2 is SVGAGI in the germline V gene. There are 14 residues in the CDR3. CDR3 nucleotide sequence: TGTGCCAGCCCAGCAGTGGGGGGGGGTAATGAGCAGTTCTTC. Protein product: CASPAVGGGNEQFF.

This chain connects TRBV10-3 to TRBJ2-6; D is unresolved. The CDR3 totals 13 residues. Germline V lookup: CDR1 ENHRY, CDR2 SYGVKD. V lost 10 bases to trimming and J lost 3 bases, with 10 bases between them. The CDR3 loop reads CATQSGGANVLTF. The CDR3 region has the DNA TGTGCCACCCAGAGTGGTGGGGCCAACGTCCTGACTTTC.

CDR3 bases: TGTGCCAGCTCACCACCGGGAAACGCGCAGTATTTT. It translates to CASSPPGNAQYF. The V and J genes are TRBV18 and TRBJ2-3; the D is unclear. The germline CDR1 and CDR2 sequences are KGHSH and LQKENI. V was clipped by 0 bases and J by 10 bases, with 8 bases between them. CDR3 length: 12 amino acids.

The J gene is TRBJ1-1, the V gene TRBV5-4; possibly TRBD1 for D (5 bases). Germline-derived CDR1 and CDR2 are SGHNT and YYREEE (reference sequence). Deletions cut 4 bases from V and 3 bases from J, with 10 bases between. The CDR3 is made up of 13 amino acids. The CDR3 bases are TGTGCCAGCAGCCCCCGGGACCACACTGAAGCTTTCTTT. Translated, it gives CASSPRDHTEAFF. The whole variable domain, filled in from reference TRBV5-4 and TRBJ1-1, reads ETGVTQSPTHLIKTRGQQVTLRCSSQSGHNTVSWYQQALGQGPQFIFQYYREEENGRGNFPPRFSGLQFPNYSSELNVNALELDDSALYLCASSPRDHTEAFFGQGTRLTVV.

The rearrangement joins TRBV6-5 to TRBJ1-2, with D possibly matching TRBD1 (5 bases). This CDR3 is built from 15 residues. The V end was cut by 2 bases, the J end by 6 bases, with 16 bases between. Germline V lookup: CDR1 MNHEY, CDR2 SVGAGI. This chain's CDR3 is CASSYTQAGKDGYTF. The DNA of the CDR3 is TGTGCCAGCAGTTACACACAAGCAGGGAAGGATGGCTACACCTTC.

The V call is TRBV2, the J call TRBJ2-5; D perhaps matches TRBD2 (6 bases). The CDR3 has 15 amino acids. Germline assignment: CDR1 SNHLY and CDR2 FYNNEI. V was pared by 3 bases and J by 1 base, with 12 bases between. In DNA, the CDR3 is TGTGCCAGCAGTGACGGTGGGGGGATCCAAGAGACCCAGTACTTC. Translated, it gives CASSDGGGIQETQYF.

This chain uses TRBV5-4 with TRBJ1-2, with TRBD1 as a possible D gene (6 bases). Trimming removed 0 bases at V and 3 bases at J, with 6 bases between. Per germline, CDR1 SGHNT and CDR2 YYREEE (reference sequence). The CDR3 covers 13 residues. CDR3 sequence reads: CASSLDRDYGYTF. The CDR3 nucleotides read TGTGCCAGCAGCTTGGACAGGGACTATGGCTACACCTTC.

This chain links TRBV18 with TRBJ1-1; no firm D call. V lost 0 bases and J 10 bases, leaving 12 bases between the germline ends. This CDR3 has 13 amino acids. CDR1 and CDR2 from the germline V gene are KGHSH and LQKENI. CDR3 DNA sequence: TGTGCCAGCTCACCACCCCAAGGCCTCCGAGCTTTCTTT. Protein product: CASSPPQGLRAFF.

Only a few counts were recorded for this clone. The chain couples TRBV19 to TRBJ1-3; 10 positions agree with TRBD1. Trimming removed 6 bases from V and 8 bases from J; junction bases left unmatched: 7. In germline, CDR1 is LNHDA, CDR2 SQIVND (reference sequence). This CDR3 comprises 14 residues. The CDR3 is CASRDRGREDTIYF. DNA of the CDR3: TGTGCCAGTAGAGACAGGGGGCGCGAAGACACCATATATTTT.

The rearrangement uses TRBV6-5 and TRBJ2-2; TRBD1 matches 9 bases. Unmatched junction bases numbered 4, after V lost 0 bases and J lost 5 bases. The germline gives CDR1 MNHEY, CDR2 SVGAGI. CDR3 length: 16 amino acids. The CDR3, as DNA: TGTGCCAGCAGTTACTCGAGCGGACAGGGGACCGGGGAGCTGTTTTTT. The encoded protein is CASSYSSGQGTGELFF.

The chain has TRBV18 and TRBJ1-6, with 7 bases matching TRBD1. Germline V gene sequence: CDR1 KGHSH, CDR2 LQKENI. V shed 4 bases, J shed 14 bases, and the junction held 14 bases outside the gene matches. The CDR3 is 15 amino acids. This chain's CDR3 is CASSQTQTGKVALHF. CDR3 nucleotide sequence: TGTGCCAGCTCACAGACCCAGACAGGGAAGGTAGCCCTCCACTTT.

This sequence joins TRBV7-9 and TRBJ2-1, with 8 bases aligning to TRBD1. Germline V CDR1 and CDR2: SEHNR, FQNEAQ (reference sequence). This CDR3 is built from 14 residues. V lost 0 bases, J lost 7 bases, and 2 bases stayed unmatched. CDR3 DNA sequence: TGTGCCAGCAGCTTAGCCAGGGGGCGGAATGAGCAGTTCTTC. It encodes CASSLARGRNEQFF.

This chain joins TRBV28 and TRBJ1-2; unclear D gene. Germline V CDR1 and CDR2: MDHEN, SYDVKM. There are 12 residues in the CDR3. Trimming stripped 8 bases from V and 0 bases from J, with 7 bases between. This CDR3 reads CASGKTNYGYTF. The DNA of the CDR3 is TGTGCCAGCGGCAAAACTAACTATGGCTACACCTTC.

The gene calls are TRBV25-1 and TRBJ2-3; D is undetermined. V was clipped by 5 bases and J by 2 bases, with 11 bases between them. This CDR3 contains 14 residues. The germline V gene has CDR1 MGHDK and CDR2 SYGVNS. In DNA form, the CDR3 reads TGTGCCAGCAGTAGACCGGAGCTCACAGATACGCAGTATTTT. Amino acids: CASSRPELTDTQYF.

The CDR3 DNA reads as TGTGCCAGCAGGAGACAGACTAACTATGGCTACACCTTC. Its protein product is CASRRQTNYGYTF. The gene calls are TRBV6-5 and TRBJ1-2, with a weak D call TRBD1 (5 bases). The germline V and J ends were trimmed by 6 bases and 0 bases, with 8 bases remaining between them. Looked up from germline, CDR1 is MNHEY and CDR2 is SVGAGI. This CDR3 comprises 13 residues.

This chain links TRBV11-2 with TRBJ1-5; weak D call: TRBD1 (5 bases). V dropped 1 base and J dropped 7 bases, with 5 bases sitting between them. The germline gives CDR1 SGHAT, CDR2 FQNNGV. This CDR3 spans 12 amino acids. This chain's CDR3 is CASSLGGQPQHF. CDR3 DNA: TGTGCCAGCAGCTTAGGGGGCCAGCCCCAGCATTTT.

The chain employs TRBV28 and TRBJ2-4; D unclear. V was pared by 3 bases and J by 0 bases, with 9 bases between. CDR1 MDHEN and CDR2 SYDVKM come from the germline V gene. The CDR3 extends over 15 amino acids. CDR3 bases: TGTGCCAGCAGTTTCCCCTCCCCAGCCAAAAACATTCAGTACTTC. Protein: CASSFPSPAKNIQYF.

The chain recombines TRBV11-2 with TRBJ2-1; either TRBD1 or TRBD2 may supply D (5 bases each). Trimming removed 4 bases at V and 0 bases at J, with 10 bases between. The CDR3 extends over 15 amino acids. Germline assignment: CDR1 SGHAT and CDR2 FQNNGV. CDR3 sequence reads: CASSSGLSSYNEQFF. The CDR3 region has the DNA TGTGCCAGCAGCTCGGGGCTAAGCTCCTACAATGAGCAGTTCTTC.